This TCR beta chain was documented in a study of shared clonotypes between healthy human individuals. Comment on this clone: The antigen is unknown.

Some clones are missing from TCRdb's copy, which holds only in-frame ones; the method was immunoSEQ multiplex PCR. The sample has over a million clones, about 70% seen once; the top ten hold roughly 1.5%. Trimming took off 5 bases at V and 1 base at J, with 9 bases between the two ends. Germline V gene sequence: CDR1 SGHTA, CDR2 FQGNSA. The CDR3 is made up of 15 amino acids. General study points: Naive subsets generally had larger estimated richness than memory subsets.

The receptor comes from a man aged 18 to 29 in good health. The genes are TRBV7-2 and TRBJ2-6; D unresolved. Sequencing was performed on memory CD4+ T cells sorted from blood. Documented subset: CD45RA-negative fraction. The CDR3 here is CASSPWGSGANVLTF. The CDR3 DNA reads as TGTGCCAGCAGCCCTTGGGGATCTGGGGCCAACGTCCTGACTTTC.